The 8 T cell receptor beta chains listed next were all sequenced from one sample in a study of beta chain features in type 1 diabetes. Expressed TCRB transcripts were sequenced, since all the RNA that had been isolated was reverse transcribed. Clones were read by immunoSEQ multiplex PCR, and TCRdb kept only the in-frame ones, dropping some. Among 150,000 to 170,000 clones, 8.1% were seen once, and the ten largest hold about 0.6%. Sequenced: central memory CD4+ T cells from blood. The source of these receptors is a man younger than 35 in good health.

This clone has more than one count but fewer than ten. This chain connects TRBV30 to TRBJ2-2; 10 nucleotides align to TRBD2. CDR1 and CDR2 from the germline V gene are GTSNPN and SVGIG (reference sequence). With 5 bases clipped from V and 7 bases from J, the junction kept 10 bases outside the gene matches. This CDR3 region has 15 residues. CDR3 nucleotides: TGTGCCTGGGAGGGTCTAGCGGGGGATATCGGGGAGCTGTTTTTT. Its protein product is CAWEGLAGDIGELFF. Looking up the rest from reference TRBV30 and TRBJ2-2 gives the full variable domain: SQTIHQWPATLVQPVGSPLSLECTVEGTSNPNLYWYRQAAGRGLQLLFYSVGIGQISSEVPQNLSASRPQDRQFILSSKKLLLSDSGFYLCAWEGLAGDIGELFFGEGSRLTVL.

As DNA, the CDR3 is TGTGCCAGCAGCCCACAGGCCCAAGAGACCCAGTACTTC. This gives the protein CASSPQAQETQYF. V and J are TRBV6-6 and TRBJ2-5, with D perhaps matching TRBD1 (5 bases). CDR3 size: 13 residues. V was clipped by 6 bases and J by 1 base, with 9 bases between them. The germline V gene encodes CDR1 MNHNY and CDR2 SVGAGI (reference sequence).

There are many counts of this clone. J is TRBJ1-1 and V is TRBV19; weak D call: TRBD1 (5 bases). The CDR3 has 16 residues. In germline, CDR1 is LNHDA, CDR2 SQIVND (reference sequence). V shed 4 bases and J shed 1 base, with 16 bases lying between them. Here the CDR3 reads CASSTPVARGNTEAFF. CDR3 sequence (DNA): TGTGCCAGTAGTACCCCCGTTGCAAGGGGGAACACTGAAGCTTTCTTT.

Many counts were recorded for this clone. The chain joins TRBV4-3 to TRBJ2-1, with a tentative D call TRBD1 (5 bases). CDR3 length: 14 amino acids. Germline V CDR1 and CDR2: LGHNA, YSLEER. Trimming took 3 bases from V and 7 from J, leaving 13 bases between them. The DNA of the CDR3 is TGCGCCAGCAGCCAGGGCCAGGGTTGGAATGAGCAGTTCTTC. This encodes CASSQGQGWNEQFF.

The chain employs TRBV27 and TRBJ2-2; 7 nucleotides agree with TRBD1. Per germline, CDR1 MNHEY and CDR2 SMNVEV (reference sequence). With V trimmed by 6 bases and J by 8 bases, 6 bases remained unmatched. CDR3 length equals 13 residues. The CDR3 nucleotides are TGTGCCAGCAGACAGACAGGGATAGGGGAGCTGTTTTTT. Its protein is CASRQTGIGELFF.

This clone was detected ten times or more. The CDR3 nucleotides read TGTGCCAGCAGTGGGGGGGGCAATGAGCAGTTCTTC. Residues: CASSGGGNEQFF. V usage is TRBV2 and J usage is TRBJ2-1, with 7 bases matching TRBD2. Trimming removed 4 bases from V and 6 bases from J; junction bases left unmatched: 0. The CDR3 is made up of 12 amino acids. Germline-derived CDR1 and CDR2 are SNHLY and FYNNEI.

Only a few counts were recorded for this clone. The V and J genes are TRBV18 and TRBJ1-1; D call uncertain. Germline values: CDR1 KGHSH, CDR2 LQKENI. The length of the CDR3 is 13 residues. V was clipped by 3 bases and J by 1 base, with 6 bases between them. The CDR3 DNA reads as TGTGCCAGCTCACCCCAGGAGAACACTGAAGCTTTCTTT. It codes for CASSPQENTEAFF.

This clone was detected only a few times. The gene calls are TRBV30 and TRBJ1-2; 7 bases are a match to TRBD1. The germline V gene encodes CDR1 GTSNPN and CDR2 SVGIG (reference sequence). The CDR3 length is 14 residues. As DNA, the CDR3 is TGTGCTACACAACCGGACAGGATGATCTATGGCTACACCTTC. It encodes CATQPDRMIYGYTF.